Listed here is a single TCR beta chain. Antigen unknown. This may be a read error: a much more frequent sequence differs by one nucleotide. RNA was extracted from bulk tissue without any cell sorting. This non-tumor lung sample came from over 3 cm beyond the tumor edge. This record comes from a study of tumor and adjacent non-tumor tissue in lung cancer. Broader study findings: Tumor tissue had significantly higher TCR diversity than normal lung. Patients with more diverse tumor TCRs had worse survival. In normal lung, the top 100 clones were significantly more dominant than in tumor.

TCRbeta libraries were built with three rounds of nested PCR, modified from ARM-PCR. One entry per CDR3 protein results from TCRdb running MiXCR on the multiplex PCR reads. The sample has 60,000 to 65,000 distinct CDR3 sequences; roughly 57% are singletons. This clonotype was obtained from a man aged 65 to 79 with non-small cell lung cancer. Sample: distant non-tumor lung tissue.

CDR3: CAGSQDRAVRPFQYF. The DNA for the CDR3 is TGTGCCGGCAGCCAAGATCGGGCAGTTCGCCCATTTCAGTACTTC. The V and J genes are TRBV4-2 and TRBJ2-4, with D unclear. Per the germline V gene, CDR1 is LGHNA and CDR2 is YNFKEQ. This CDR3 is 15 amino acids long.